The 25 T cell receptor beta chains listed next were all sequenced from one sample in a study of CD8+ T cells in alopecia areata. Extracted RNA was reverse transcribed into cDNA, the sequencing template. TCRdb's table, derived via immunoSEQ multiplex PCR, lists solely in-frame clones and lacks some. The sample yields 150,000 to 200,000 clones, 55% seen once. The sequencing sample was made of CD4+ T cells sorted from blood. The receptor set was obtained from a human donor in good health.

This clone appeared once. The chain recombines TRBV7-2 with TRBJ1-1; D is unresolved. Trimming took off 8 bases at V and 10 bases at J, with 17 bases between the two ends. Germline assignment: CDR1 SGHTA and CDR2 FQGNSA. The CDR3 consists of 12 residues. CDR3 region: CASRSWWEGAFF. CDR3 bases: TGTGCCAGCCGAAGCTGGTGGGAGGGAGCTTTCTTT.

The count of this clone is one. V gene TRBV7-8 combines with J gene TRBJ2-7; a weak D match, TRBD1 (5 bases). The CDR3 is 15 amino acids. Germline CDR1 reads SGHVS; CDR2 reads FQNEAQ. Between the trimmed V and J ends, which lost 1 base and 2 bases, there was a span of 12 bases. The CDR3, as DNA: TGTGCCAGCAGCTTAGAAAGGGGTAGGCCCTACGAGCAGTACTTC. Translation: CASSLERGRPYEQYF.

The chain couples TRBV28 to TRBJ2-5; 12 bases match TRBD1. The CDR3 loop spans 15 amino acids. V lost 6 bases and J lost 5; bases outside the gene matches: 7. CDR1 is MDHEN and CDR2 is SYDVKM in the germline V gene. CDR3 DNA sequence: TGTGCCAGCAGCCGACGGGACAGGGGGCCGGAGACCCAGTACTTC. Translated: CASSRRDRGPETQYF. Full variable domain (missing parts from reference TRBV28 and TRBJ2-5): DVKVTQSSRYLVKRTGEKVFLECVQDMDHENMFWYRQDPGLGLRLIYFSYDVKMKEKGDIPEGYSVSREKKERFSLILESASTNQTSMYLCASSRRDRGPETQYFGPGTRLLVL.

This clone occurred a few times. This chain's CDR3 is CASSLYTETRGETQYF. The DNA for the CDR3 is TGTGCCAGCAGCCTCTACACTGAGACTAGAGGGGAGACCCAGTACTTC. V and J are TRBV11-2 and TRBJ2-5, with D possibly TRBD2 on 6 matching bases. Germline V gene sequence: CDR1 SGHAT, CDR2 FQNNGV. This CDR3 spans 16 amino acids. The germline V and J ends were trimmed by 5 bases and 5 bases, with 21 bases remaining between them.

This clone was seen a handful of times. The chain is built from TRBV5-1 and TRBJ1-5; D perhaps matches TRBD1 (5 bases). Germline V gene data show CDR1 as SGHRS and CDR2 as YFSETQ. CDR3 size: 13 residues. Deletions cut 4 bases from V and 3 bases from J, with 8 bases between. DNA for the CDR3: TGCGCCAGCAGCCAGGGACCCAATCAGCCCCAGCATTTT. Its translation: CASSQGPNQPQHF.

V gene TRBV5-6 combines with J gene TRBJ2-4; tentative D call: TRBD1 (6 bases). V was clipped by 2 bases and J by 8 bases, with 11 bases between them. CDR1 is SGHDT, CDR2 YYEEEE, per germline. The CDR3 covers 13 residues. CDR3 coding DNA: TGTGCCAGCAGCTTACAGGGTGGCGACATTCAGTACTTC. Translation gives CASSLQGGDIQYF.

The chain carries TRBV6-5 and TRBJ1-1, with 8 bases fitting TRBD1. The germline CDR1 and CDR2 sequences are MNHEY and SVGAGI. CDR3 length: 13 residues. V was pared by 7 bases and J by 5 bases, with 6 bases of the junction left unmatched. The CDR3 nucleotides are TGTGCCAGCAACAACAGGGGGAGGACTGAAGCTTTCTTT. It codes for CASNNRGRTEAFF.

The chain combines TRBV7-9 with TRBJ2-5; possible D gene TRBD1, 6 bases. V shed 5 bases and J shed 9 bases, with 19 bases lying between them. The CDR3 length is 14 residues. Germline V gene sequence: CDR1 SEHNR, CDR2 FQNEAQ (reference sequence). The CDR3 nucleotides read TGTGCCAGCAGCGCCTATTCAGGGGCCGGGCCCCAGTACTTC. This gives the protein CASSAYSGAGPQYF.

The chain employs TRBV7-2 and TRBJ2-5, with 8 positions matching TRBD2. CDR1 SGHTA and CDR2 FQGNSA come from the germline V gene. J gave up 1 base and V 5 bases, and 12 bases lay outside the gene matches. The CDR3 runs to 17 residues. The CDR3 DNA follows: TGTGCCAGCAGCCGTCCCGGGGCTAGCGGGCCCCAAGAGACCCAGTACTTC. Its translation is CASSRPGASGPQETQYF.

The rearrangement joins TRBV28 to TRBJ1-2; the D gene is possibly TRBD1 (5 bases). V was trimmed by 4 bases and J by 4 bases, leaving 13 bases between them. Germline lookup yields CDR1 MDHEN and CDR2 SYDVKM. The CDR3 covers 14 residues. The CDR3 here is CASSSPGQIYGYTF. CDR3 DNA sequence: TGTGCCAGCAGTTCCCCAGGGCAAATCTATGGCTACACCTTC.

CDR3 sequence: CASRVPVHSSYEQYF. The CDR3 bases are TGTGCCAGCAGGGTTCCTGTGCACAGCTCCTACGAGCAGTACTTC. V and J are TRBV28 and TRBJ2-7; no firm D call. CDR1 and CDR2 from the germline V gene are MDHEN and SYDVKM. V was cut by 6 bases and J by 0 bases, with 15 bases left in between. CDR3 length equals 15 residues.

The chain couples TRBV14 to TRBJ2-5; possibly TRBD2 for D (5 bases). CDR1 is SGHDN, CDR2 FVKESK, per germline. This CDR3 has 15 residues. V was trimmed by 4 bases and J by 1 base, leaving 13 bases between them. The CDR3 reads CASSRYRGTQETQYF. DNA for the CDR3: TGTGCCAGCAGCCGCTACCGGGGTACCCAAGAGACCCAGTACTTC. The variable domain in full, completed from reference TRBV14 and TRBJ2-5, reads EAGVTQFPSHSVIEKGQTVTLRCDPISGHDNLYWYRRVMGKEIKFLLHFVKESKQDESGMPNNRFLAERTGGTYSTLKVQPAELEDSGVYFCASSRYRGTQETQYFGPGTRLLVL.

The V call is TRBV14, the J call TRBJ1-2; D perhaps matches TRBD1 (6 bases). Germline V gene data show CDR1 as SGHDN and CDR2 as FVKESK. The CDR3 is 14 amino acids. V lost 1 base, J lost 7 bases, and 13 bases lay in between. CDR3 bases: TGTGCCAGCAGCCAAGCCAGGGGTCAACCTGGCTACACCTTC. It yields the protein CASSQARGQPGYTF.

This clone came up a few times. This chain joins TRBV6-6 and TRBJ1-2; 9 positions agree with TRBD1. The CDR3 spans 14 residues. J gave up 4 bases and V 6 bases, and 6 bases lay outside the gene matches. Germline V gene lookup returns CDR1 MNHNY and CDR2 SVGAGI (reference sequence). This chain's CDR3 is CASRSGGQGYGYTF. The CDR3 DNA sequence: TGTGCCAGCAGATCCGGGGGACAGGGCTATGGCTACACCTTC.

The V and J genes are TRBV18 and TRBJ1-5; D call uncertain. The CDR3 spans 16 residues. Germline V gene sequence: CDR1 KGHSH, CDR2 LQKENI. V lost 6 bases to trimming and J lost 4 bases, with 19 bases between them. CDR3: CASSSTVGLLNQPQHF. DNA for the CDR3: TGTGCCAGCTCTTCCACGGTAGGGCTGCTGAATCAGCCCCAGCATTTT.

The rearrangement links TRBV7-9 to TRBJ1-4, with 7 bases lining up with TRBD1. CDR1 and CDR2 from the germline V gene are SEHNR and FQNEAQ (reference sequence). J was trimmed by 7 bases and V by 1 base; bases with no gene match: 6. The CDR3 covers 15 residues. DNA for the CDR3: TGTGCCAGCAGCTTAGAGGTGACAGGGATTGAAAAACTGTTTTTT. Translated: CASSLEVTGIEKLFF.

This clone was seen a handful of times. The chain has TRBV30 and TRBJ2-1; D may correspond to TRBD1 or TRBD2 (5 bases each). The CDR3 consists of 13 residues. CDR1 is GTSNPN and CDR2 is SVGIG in the germline V gene (reference sequence). The germline V and J ends were trimmed by 2 bases and 6 bases, with 11 bases remaining between them. The CDR3, as DNA: TGTGCCTGGAGTTCTGGGGGTATCAATGAGCAGTTCTTC. As protein: CAWSSGGINEQFF.

This clone was found a few times. The chain carries TRBV2 and TRBJ2-3, with a possible D match to TRBD2 (6 bases). The CDR3 length is 17 residues. Trimming took off 5 bases at V and 1 base at J, with 19 bases between the two ends. CDR1 and CDR2 (germline): SNHLY, FYNNEI. CDR3 coding DNA: TGTGCCAGCAGTTCCCCCCCAGGGTGGGAGGGCACAGATACGCAGTATTTT. Protein product: CASSSPPGWEGTDTQYF.

The chain employs TRBV29-1 and TRBJ2-7; either TRBD1 or TRBD2 may supply D (5 bases each). Trimming left V 3 bases short and J 5 bases short, with 8 bases between. CDR1 and CDR2 (germline): SQVTM, ANQGSEA. The CDR3 is 11 residues long. The CDR3 region is CSVDLGDEQYF. DNA for the CDR3: TGCAGCGTTGATCTGGGGGACGAGCAGTACTTC.

This clone was observed a few times. The V gene is TRBV2, the J gene TRBJ2-7; D not resolved. The CDR3 has 13 residues. Germline assignment: CDR1 SNHLY and CDR2 FYNNEI. Trimming stripped 4 bases from V and 3 bases from J, with 10 bases between. The DNA for the CDR3 is TGTGCCAGCAGTGTGGTGAAGTTCTACGAGCAGTACTTC. It yields the protein CASSVVKFYEQYF. The full variable domain, rest sourced from reference TRBV2 and TRBJ2-7, is EPEVTQTPSHQVTQMGQEVILRCVPISNHLYFYWYRQILGQKVEFLVSFYNNEISEKSEIFDDQFSVERPDGSNFTLKIRSTKLEDSAMYFCASSVVKFYEQYFGPGTRLTVT.

This chain links TRBV29-1 with TRBJ2-5; TRBD1 is a possible D gene (6 bases). The germline gives CDR1 SQVTM, CDR2 ANQGSEA. The length of the CDR3 is 12 residues. Trimming removed 4 bases from V and 5 bases from J, with 11 bases in between. The CDR3 nucleotides read TGCAGCGTTGCCAGGGGCAGGGAGACCCAGTACTTC. Translation: CSVARGRETQYF.

The rearrangement joins TRBV7-6 to TRBJ2-3, with a weak D call TRBD1 (6 bases). The CDR3 runs 14 residues. V was clipped by 5 bases and J by 5 bases, with 14 bases between them. From germline, CDR1 is SGHVS and CDR2 FNYEAQ. CDR3 sequence reads: CASSPTGNGDTQYF. CDR3 coding DNA: TGTGCCAGCAGCCCCACAGGGAATGGAGATACGCAGTATTTT.

This chain uses TRBV6-5 with TRBJ1-2; D possibly corresponds to TRBD1 (5 bases). The CDR3 loop spans 12 amino acids. V was pared by 6 bases and J by 2 bases, with 7 bases between. Per germline, CDR1 MNHEY and CDR2 SVGAGI. This CDR3 reads CASRGGNYGYTF. CDR3 sequence (DNA): TGTGCCAGCAGGGGGGGAAACTATGGCTACACCTTC.

This chain uses TRBV4-2 with TRBJ2-3, with 10 positions matching TRBD2. From germline, CDR1 is LGHNA and CDR2 YNFKEQ. The CDR3 has 20 amino acids. After removal of 1 base from V and 3 bases from J, the junction contained 16 bases not matched to a gene. In DNA, the CDR3 is TGTGCCAGCAGCCAAGGACGACTGGGGCTAGCGGGAGAGAATACAGATACGCAGTATTTT. Translated, it gives CASSQGRLGLAGENTDTQYF.

The chain employs TRBV28 and TRBJ2-5; D may be TRBD2 (6 bases). CDR1 is MDHEN, CDR2 SYDVKM, per germline. V lost 6 bases, J lost 4 bases, and 12 bases lay in between. The CDR3 consists of 13 residues. The CDR3 coding sequence is TGTGCCAGCAGAAATCAGGGACTAGAGACCCAGTACTTC. Translation: CASRNQGLETQYF.